These 9 T cell receptor beta chains were all obtained from the same sample, sequenced in a study of T cell responses to AZD1222 COVID-19 vaccine. The assay was immunoSEQ multiplex PCR, and TCRdb's table has in-frame clones only and misses some. The sample contains about 100,000 clones, roughly 91% of which appear only once. The source material was peripheral blood, sampled on day 0 of AZD1222 vaccination. Every receptor here comes from an adult in good health.

The table lists this clone with a count of one. The chain carries TRBV6-1 and TRBJ1-5; D call uncertain. In germline, CDR1 is MNHNS, CDR2 SASEGT. The CDR3 extends over 15 amino acids. V lost 7 bases and J lost 0, with 13 bases in between. The CDR3 spells CASTHDIDSNQPQHF. In DNA, the CDR3 is TGTGCCAGCACACATGACATAGATAGCAATCAGCCCCAGCATTTT.

The CDR3 nucleotides are TGCGCCAGCAGCTTGGAGGGGGCCCTAAATGAGCAGTTCTTC. Translation gives CASSLEGALNEQFF. The J gene is TRBJ2-1, the V gene TRBV5-1; 7 bases line up with TRBD1. The CDR3 covers 14 residues. CDR1 and CDR2 from the germline V gene are SGHRS and YFSETQ. V trimming: 0 bases; J trimming: 7 bases; junction bases outside the gene matches: 4.

J is TRBJ2-5 and V is TRBV2; 10 bases are shared with TRBD2. The ends lost 10 bases at V and 2 bases at J; junction bases unmatched: 10. The germline CDR1 and CDR2 sequences are SNHLY and FYNNEI. The CDR3 is made up of 15 amino acids. The CDR3 loop is CATRTSGLPQETQYF. The CDR3 nucleotides are TGTGCCACCAGGACTAGCGGACTACCTCAAGAGACCCAGTACTTC.

The rearrangement links TRBV5-5 to TRBJ1-6; D is unresolved. CDR3 length: 17 residues. V lost 4 bases, J lost 4 bases, and 18 bases lay in between. Looked up from germline, CDR1 is SGHKS and CDR2 is YYEKEE (reference sequence). The CDR3 sequence is CASSRLGKGTYNSPLHF. CDR3 bases: TGTGCCAGCAGCCGCCTCGGGAAGGGCACTTATAATTCACCCCTCCACTTT. The full variable domain, rest sourced from reference TRBV5-5 and TRBJ1-6, is DAGVTQSPTHLIKTRGQQVTLRCSPISGHKSVSWYQQVLGQGPQFIFQYYEKEERGRGNFPDRFSARQFPNYSSELNVNALLLGDSALYLCASSRLGKGTYNSPLHFGNGTRLTVT.

The J gene is TRBJ1-5, the V gene TRBV7-9; D unresolved. From germline, CDR1 is SEHNR and CDR2 FQNEAQ (reference sequence). V dropped 3 bases and J dropped 1 base, with 4 bases sitting between them. CDR3 length: 13 residues. This CDR3 reads CASSFESNQPQHF. The CDR3 DNA reads as TGTGCCAGCAGCTTTGAGAGCAATCAGCCCCAGCATTTT.

The chain is built from TRBV4-1 and TRBJ1-3; D unclear. V lost 5 bases and J lost 0, with 11 bases in between. The CDR3 runs 15 residues. The germline V gene encodes CDR1 MGHRA and CDR2 YSYEKL. The CDR3 protein is CASSSGLLSGNTIYF. CDR3 nucleotide sequence: TGCGCCAGCAGCTCCGGGCTTCTCTCTGGAAACACCATATATTTT.

This clone has ten or more counts. CDR3 DNA: TGTGCCAGCAGCTCTGTCCGGACAACCGTTGGAGGGCAGTTCTTC. It yields the protein CASSSVRTTVGGQFF. The chain carries TRBV7-9 and TRBJ2-1, with D possibly called TRBD1 or TRBD2 (5 bases each). Germline lookup yields CDR1 SEHNR and CDR2 FQNEAQ (reference sequence). Trimming removed 4 bases from V and 12 bases from J, with 22 bases in between. The CDR3 is 15 residues long.

The rearrangement uses TRBV6-5 and TRBJ1-5; no clear D gene. Germline CDR1 is MNHEY and CDR2 is SVGAGI. The CDR3 spans 13 residues. V dropped 10 bases and J dropped 7 bases, with 17 bases sitting between them. CDR3 loop: CATTSHAAQPQHF. The DNA for the CDR3 is TGTGCCACCACCTCGCATGCGGCCCAGCCCCAGCATTTT.

The chain has TRBV3-1 (or the pseudogene TRBV3-2) and TRBJ1-6; TRBD1 matches at 8 bases. V lost 4 bases, J lost 8 bases, and 7 bases stayed unmatched. Germline V gene lookup returns CDR1 LGHDT and CDR2 YNNKEL (reference sequence). CDR3 length: 15 amino acids. CDR3: CASSRRQGNYSPLHF. The CDR3 bases are TGTGCCAGCAGCCGACGACAGGGGAATTATTCACCCCTCCACTTT.